This is a list of T cell receptor beta chains from one sample in a study of human T cells and chemical hapten exposure. MiXCR, applied by TCRdb to the RACE reads, yields one record per CDR3 protein. The sample consists of tens of thousands of distinct CDR3 sequences, roughly 10% of them appearing once. This specimen consisted of whole blood, obtained in connection with sensitization to the hapten diphenylcyclopropenone (DPC). All receptors come from a woman aged 45-59 years with alopecia areata. Some clones in this sample may be carry-over from other donors' samples. The CDR3 runs from the conserved cysteine through the conserved F or W. A D gene is named only where the DNA matches it firmly. Some rows mark clone size as missing; the rest say once, few, many or name a class of expanded clone.

TGTGCCAGCAGTGCTCTGCAGAGCAATCAGCCCCAGCATTTT	CASSALQSNQPQHF	TRBV2	TRBJ1-5	-	many
TGTGCCAGCAGTTCCCTCCCGATTACAGGGGGCTTGGGCACAGATACGCAGTATTTT	CASSSLPITGGLGTDTQYF	TRBV28	TRBJ2-3	TRBD1	few
TGTGCCAGTAGGACAGGACTGAACACTGAAGCTTTCTTT	CASRTGLNTEAFF	TRBV6-1	TRBJ1-1	TRBD1	many
TGTGCCAGCAGCCAAGCGTTTGGCGGGAGTAACACCGGGGAGCTGTTTTTT	CASSQAFGGSNTGELFF	TRBV14	TRBJ2-2	TRBD2	many
TGCAGTGCTAAGAATCCTATGGGTGGCTACACCTTC	CSAKNPMGGYTF	TRBV20-1	TRBJ1-2	-	many
TGTGCTAGTGCCCTACTAGCGGGGGGGCCCCTAAAGACCCAGTACTTC	CASALLAGGPLKTQYF	TRBV12-5	TRBJ2-5	TRBD2	many
TGCGCCAGCAGCCAAGACAGGATTGCGGGTGAGCAGTTCTTC	CASSQDRIAGEQFF	TRBV4-3	TRBJ2-1	-	-
TGCAGCGTTACCCCTCGGACAGGGGCCCATGGCTACACCTTC	CSVTPRTGAHGYTF	TRBV29-1	TRBJ1-2	TRBD1	-
TGCGCCAGCAGCTTGGCCCCGGGTTCCTACGAGCAGTACTTC	CASSLAPGSYEQYF	TRBV5-1	TRBJ2-7	-	-
TGTGCCAGCAGTTCTGGGCCCAAGGAGCCTTCCTACGAGCAGTACTTC	CASSSGPKEPSYEQYF	TRBV27	TRBJ2-7	-	many
TGTGCCAGCAGCCAAGATATAGCAGGATGGGACGAAAAACTGTTTTTT	CASSQDIAGWDEKLFF	TRBV4-2	TRBJ1-4	-	many
TGCAGCGTCATCGAGGGCTCCTACGAGCAGTACTTC	CSVIEGSYEQYF	TRBV29-1	TRBJ2-7	-	-
TGTGCCAGCAGCCACCCGCCGGGGGGAGAGACCCAGTACTTC	CASSHPPGGETQYF	TRBV7-2	TRBJ2-5	TRBD2	many
TGTGCCAGCAGTTCGGACTTCCAAGAGACCCAGTACTTC	CASSSDFQETQYF	TRBV28	TRBJ2-5	-	few
TGTGCCAGCAGCTTCGGACAGAGCACAGATACGCAGTATTTT	CASSFGQSTDTQYF	TRBV7-6	TRBJ2-3	-	many
TGCAGTGCTAGACTCAGGGACCACGAGCAGTACTTC	CSARLRDHEQYF	TRBV20-1	TRBJ2-7	-	few
TGTGCCAGCAGCCGGACGTACCAAGAGACCCAGTACTTC	CASSRTYQETQYF	TRBV6-2/TRBV6-3	TRBJ2-5	-	few
TGCGCCAGCAGCCCCTTGCCCGGTGGGTTTGTCAAAAACATTCAGTACTTC	CASSPLPGGFVKNIQYF	TRBV5-1	TRBJ2-4	-	few
TGCGCCAGCAGCTATGGGGGGACAGCCGAATTAGCTATGGACTTC	CASSYGGTAELAMDF	TRBV5-1	TRBJ2-7	-	many
TGCGCCAGCAGCTACGCCGGGACCGTAATTGCCGGGGAGCTGTTTTTT	CASSYAGTVIAGELFF	TRBV5-1	TRBJ2-2	-	many
TGTGCCAGCAGGGAACTAGGAAGGGAGCTGTTTTTT	CASRELGRELFF	TRBV6-1	TRBJ2-2	-	few
TGTGCCAGCAGCTTTTCGACTAGCGGCACAGATACGCAGTATTTT	CASSFSTSGTDTQYF	TRBV7-9	TRBJ2-3	TRBD2	many
TGTGCCAGCATGATCACAGGGGACTCCTATGGCTACACCTTC	CASMITGDSYGYTF	TRBV6-4	TRBJ1-2	TRBD1	few
TGTGCCAGCAGTTCCGTAACCGGCTACGAGCAGTACTTC	CASSSVTGYEQYF	TRBV12-3/TRBV12-4	TRBJ2-7	-	once
TGCAGCGTTCGTGGGGGGGCTACTAATGAAAAACTGTTTTTT	CSVRGGATNEKLFF	TRBV29-1	TRBJ1-4	-	few
TGTGCCAGCAGTTGGACAGGGGGCCGGTATGGCTACACCTTC	CASSWTGGRYGYTF	TRBV6-6	TRBJ1-2	TRBD1	-
TGTGCCAGTAGTACCCCTCTACAGAATGAAAAACTGTTTTTT	CASSTPLQNEKLFF	TRBV19	TRBJ1-4	-	few
TGCAGCGTTGAGCGTCAGGGCCCCAACACTGAAGCTTTCTTT	CSVERQGPNTEAFF	TRBV29-1	TRBJ1-1	-	few
TGTGCCAGCAGTTACCCGAAAACAGGGGGCACCGGGGAGCTGTTTTTT	CASSYPKTGGTGELFF	TRBV6-6	TRBJ2-2	TRBD1	few
TGTGCCAGCAGTCCTAATGGGTTCTCTGGAAACACCATATATTTT	CASSPNGFSGNTIYF	TRBV7-8	TRBJ1-3	-	few
TGCAGTGTAGACGGGTCCCACTCCTACGAGCAGTACTTC	CSVDGSHSYEQYF	TRBV20-1	TRBJ2-7	-	-
TGTGCCAGCAACACGCCGGGACAGACTTCACCCCTCCACTTT	CASNTPGQTSPLHF	TRBV7-2	TRBJ1-6	TRBD1	many
TGCAGTGCTAGCACGCCGGGGTTGGCTGGGGCCAACGTCCTGACTTTC	CSASTPGLAGANVLTF	TRBV20-1	TRBJ2-6	-	few
TGTGCCAGCAGTCAAAACCGGGACTACTACGAGCAGTACTTC	CASSQNRDYYEQYF	TRBV27	TRBJ2-7	TRBD2	few
TGCAGCGTTGAAGGAGGGACAACCCAATACGAGCAGTACTTC	CSVEGGTTQYEQYF	TRBV29-1	TRBJ2-7	-	many
TGTGCCAGCAGGAGGGAGGCGTTGGGGACCGGGGAGCTGTTTTTT	CASRREALGTGELFF	TRBV2	TRBJ2-2	-	many
TGTGCCAGCAGCCCCGGGACAGGGGGCCGGTATGGCTACACCTTC	CASSPGTGGRYGYTF	TRBV7-2	TRBJ1-2	TRBD1	many
TGCAGTGCTAGAGTTTTGGGGGACGGCAGAAGTGGAAACACCATATATTTT	CSARVLGDGRSGNTIYF	TRBV20-1	TRBJ1-3	-	few
TGCAGTGCTTCCCTCAGGGACTACGAGCAGTACTTC	CSASLRDYEQYF	TRBV20-1	TRBJ2-7	-	few
TGTGCAAGTCGCCGCGGACGGATCCCTAATGAAAAACTGTTTTTT	CASRRGRIPNEKLFF	TRBV12-2	TRBJ1-4	-	many
TGTGCCAGCAGCTTGGTGGGGGGGTTTGAAGCTTTCTTT	CASSLVGGFEAFF	TRBV11-2	TRBJ1-1	-	few
TGCAGTGCTAGTCGGGGGGCTAACACAGATACGCAGTATTTT	CSASRGANTDTQYF	TRBV20-1	TRBJ2-3	-	few
TGCGCCAGCAGTGACCAGGGGGTTAGCAATCAGCCCCAGCATTTT	CASSDQGVSNQPQHF	TRBV10-2	TRBJ1-5	TRBD1	many
TGCAGTGCTAGAGATTGGGGGTATACGCAGTATTTT	CSARDWGYTQYF	TRBV20-1	TRBJ2-3	-	few
TGCAGTGCTAGAGCACCGACTAGCGGGAGGGCCTCTTACAATGAGCAGTTCTTC	CSARAPTSGRASYNEQFF	TRBV20-1	TRBJ2-1	TRBD2	many
TGTGCCAGCAGCCAGTACAGGAGTATGGGGGACGGCACTGAAGCTTTCTTT	CASSQYRSMGDGTEAFF	TRBV7-9	TRBJ1-1	-	many
TGCAATGCTCGTAGTTTCACTGAAGCTTTCTTT	CNARSFTEAFF	TRBV20-1	TRBJ1-1	-	-
TGTGCCAGCAGCTTAGAGGGCAGGGTCGGTGAGCAGTTCTTC	CASSLEGRVGEQFF	TRBV7-6	TRBJ2-1	-	many
TGTGCCAGCAGTTTATGGGGGACTAGCCATCCCGAGCAGTACTTC	CASSLWGTSHPEQYF	TRBV28	TRBJ2-7	TRBD2	many
TGTGCCAGTTCGACAGGGGGGAATAAAGAGACCCAGTACTTC	CASSTGGNKETQYF	TRBV28	TRBJ2-5	TRBD1	few
TGTGCCAGCAGTTTGTCGGGGGGGCCTCTCCACGAGCAGTACTTC	CASSLSGGPLHEQYF	TRBV12-3/TRBV12-4	TRBJ2-7	TRBD2	few
TGTGCCAGCTCTAACTCATTAACAGGGAAGCGAGAGACCCAGTACTTC	CASSNSLTGKRETQYF	TRBV27	TRBJ2-5	-	-
TGTGCCTGGAGTGTACGGCCCGGGACAGAGCAGTTCTTC	CAWSVRPGTEQFF	TRBV30	TRBJ2-1	-	many